The 24 T cell receptor beta chains in this list originate from one sample, sequenced in a study of T-cell memory formation after mild COVID-19. TCRdb re-analysed the 5' RACE reads in MiXCR, keeping a single row per CDR3 protein. Among about 84,000 distinct CDR3 sequences listed, approximately 13% were seen once. The specimen was PBMCs or a T cell subset sorted from them (not recorded which). Receptors were obtained from an adult woman who had mild COVID-19 (a few samples of this study predate the infection). Cell type and time point are not known.

The rearrangement links TRBV24-1 to TRBJ1-1; D is undetermined. The germline V gene has CDR1 KGHDR and CDR2 SFDVKD. The CDR3 is 12 amino acids. V dropped 0 bases and J dropped 3 bases, with 1 base sitting between them. The CDR3, as DNA: TGTGCCACCAGTGATTTGTACACTGAAGCTTTCTTT. Its translation is CATSDLYTEAFF.

The chain joins TRBV27 to TRBJ2-7, with D perhaps matching TRBD2 (6 bases). The CDR3 is 15 amino acids. Per germline, CDR1 MNHEY and CDR2 SMNVEV (reference sequence). The V gene lost 2 bases and the J gene lost 2 bases, with 13 bases spanning the gap. CDR3 amino acids: CASSLQGLDTYEQYF. CDR3 nucleotides: TGTGCCAGCAGTTTACAGGGACTTGATACCTACGAGCAGTACTTC.

This clonotype was observed a handful of times. J is TRBJ2-3 and V is TRBV20-1; perhaps TRBD2 as D (6 bases). The V end lost 0 bases, the J end lost 10 bases, and 17 bases lay between the germline ends. CDR1 is DFQATT and CDR2 is SNEGSKA in the germline V gene (reference sequence). The CDR3 contains 14 residues. This chain's CDR3 is CSARDRETPVAQYF. The CDR3 coding sequence is TGCAGTGCTAGAGACCGGGAGACACCAGTGGCGCAGTATTTT.

The gene calls are TRBV4-2 and TRBJ2-2; TRBD2 agrees at 7 bases. CDR3 length: 16 amino acids. Germline V gene lookup returns CDR1 LGHNA and CDR2 YNFKEQ. After removal of 2 bases from V and 6 bases from J, the junction contained 9 bases not matched to a gene. CDR3 protein: CASSQFWEGLAGELFF. The CDR3 coding sequence is TGTGCCAGCAGCCAATTTTGGGAGGGCCTAGCCGGGGAGCTGTTTTTT.

CDR3 sequence: CSVVAELDGNTIYF. The CDR3 coding sequence is TGCAGCGTTGTTGCGGAGTTAGACGGAAACACCATATATTTT. V and J are TRBV29-1 and TRBJ1-3; no clear D. CDR1 is SQVTM, CDR2 ANQGSEA, per germline. V lost 4 bases and J 4 bases, leaving 14 bases between the germline ends. The CDR3 extends over 14 amino acids.

This clonotype was counted a few times. The chain has TRBV15 and TRBJ2-5, with TRBD2 matching over 11 bases. Germline values: CDR1 LNHNV, CDR2 YYDKDF (reference sequence). Trimming took 0 bases from V and 6 from J; bases not matched to a gene: 12. This CDR3 comprises 18 residues. The CDR3 region is CATSREEGSSGGIKTQYF. The CDR3 DNA is TGTGCCACCAGCAGAGAGGAAGGTTCTAGCGGGGGGATCAAGACCCAGTACTTC. The whole variable domain, filled in from reference TRBV15 and TRBJ2-5, reads DAMVIQNPRYQVTQFGKPVTLSCSQTLNHNVMYWYQQKSSQAPKLLFHYYDKDFNNEADTPDNFQSRRPNTSFCFLDIRSPGLGDTAMYLCATSREEGSSGGIKTQYFGPGTRLLVL.

The chain employs TRBV7-9 and TRBJ1-2; D uncertain. The V gene's germline CDR1 is SEHNR and CDR2 FQNEAQ (reference sequence). V was pared by 5 bases and J by 6 bases, with 16 bases between. The CDR3 length is 14 residues. The chain's CDR3 is CASSPILGAHGYTF. CDR3 sequence (DNA): TGTGCCAGCAGCCCAATTTTGGGAGCCCATGGCTACACCTTC.

This clonotype was seen more than once but under ten times. The V call is TRBV5-5, the J call TRBJ2-1, with 7 bases aligning to TRBD1. Germline V lookup: CDR1 SGHKS, CDR2 YYEKEE (reference sequence). J gave up 6 bases and V 3 bases, and 9 bases lay outside the gene matches. The length of the CDR3 is 15 residues. The chain's CDR3 is CASSYNQGVGNEQFF. CDR3 nucleotide sequence: TGTGCCAGCAGCTACAACCAGGGGGTGGGCAATGAGCAGTTCTTC.

The chain links TRBV4-3 to TRBJ2-1; unclear D gene. The V gene's germline CDR1 is LGHNA and CDR2 YSLEER. The germline V and J ends were trimmed by 0 bases and 7 bases, with 10 bases remaining between them. CDR3 size: 14 residues. The CDR3 DNA is TGCGCCAGCAGCCAAGATCGTGGAGTGAATGAGCAGTTCTTC. It specifies CASSQDRGVNEQFF.

The chain combines TRBV7-9 with TRBJ2-7; D is unclear. V was pared by 5 bases and J by 2 bases, with 13 bases between. Germline assignment: CDR1 SEHNR and CDR2 FQNEAQ (reference sequence). The CDR3 is made up of 14 amino acids. CDR3 bases: TGTGCCAGCAGCCATCCGGGCAGAGCCTACGAGCAGTACTTC. It yields the protein CASSHPGRAYEQYF.

The table lists this clonotype with many counts. The chain couples TRBV12-3 or TRBV12-4 to TRBJ2-1; either TRBD1 or TRBD2 may fit D (5 bases each). V was clipped by 6 bases and J by 5 bases, with 17 bases between them. The CDR3 spans 15 residues. The CDR3 DNA is TGTGCCAGCAGCCTGGGACCGAACCCCCACAATGAGCAGTTCTTC. It codes for CASSLGPNPHNEQFF.

This clonotype turned up a few times. The chain is built from TRBV6-4 and TRBJ2-3; possible D gene TRBD2, 6 bases. V gave up 2 bases and J gave up 3 bases, with 9 bases separating them. Germline V gene lookup returns CDR1 MRHNA and CDR2 SNTAGT. This CDR3 has 14 amino acids. The CDR3 DNA reads TGTGCCAGCAGTGACGACGGGGGAACAGATACGCAGTATTTT. Translation: CASSDDGGTDTQYF.

The chain uses TRBV5-1 and TRBJ1-2, with D hard to call. Between the trimmed V and J ends, which lost 0 bases and 5 bases, there was a span of 11 bases. The V gene's germline CDR1 is SGHRS and CDR2 YFSETQ. CDR3 length: 14 residues. The CDR3 DNA is TGCGCCAGCAGCTTGGGAGACACACAGTATGGCTACACCTTC. It specifies CASSLGDTQYGYTF.

Ten or more counts support this clonotype. The chain has TRBV11-2 and TRBJ2-3; 8 bases fit TRBD2. Germline V lookup: CDR1 SGHAT, CDR2 FQNNGV. This CDR3 region has 14 residues. V lost 1 base to trimming and J lost 4 bases; unmatched junction nucleotides: 1. Here the CDR3 reads CASSLAGGPDTQYF. CDR3 in DNA: TGTGCCAGCAGCTTAGCGGGGGGGCCAGATACGCAGTATTTT.

This clonotype was detected a few times. The rearrangement uses TRBV7-9 and TRBJ1-2; no reliable D call. Germline V gene data show CDR1 as SEHNR and CDR2 as FQNEAQ (reference sequence). The CDR3 contains 13 residues. Trimming cost V 0 bases and J 5 bases, with 7 bases left between them. CDR3 DNA: TGTGCCAGCAGCTTAGCGCAAGAGTATGGCTACACCTTC. Protein product: CASSLAQEYGYTF. Based on the CDR3 plus reference TRBV7-9 and TRBJ1-2, the full variable domain is DTGVSQNPRHKITKRGQNVTFRCDPISEHNRLYWYRQTLGQGPEFLTYFQNEAQLEKSRLLSDRFSAERPKGSFSTLEIQRTEQGDSAMYLCASSLAQEYGYTFGSGTRLTVV.

This clonotype was recorded many times. The chain uses TRBV29-1 and TRBJ2-5; the D gene is possibly TRBD1 (5 bases). The V gene lost 4 bases and the J gene lost 4 bases, with 22 bases spanning the gap. CDR3 length equals 16 residues. Germline CDR1 reads SQVTM; CDR2 reads ANQGSEA. This CDR3 reads CSVVTRFLGRRETQYF. Here the CDR3 DNA reads TGCAGCGTTGTCACCCGATTCCTGGGGCGGAGAGAGACCCAGTACTTC.

V gene TRBV12-3 or TRBV12-4 combines with J gene TRBJ2-5; 8 positions agree with TRBD2. Losses at the gene ends were 3 bases for V and 0 bases for J; bases not matched to a gene: 6. CDR3 length: 16 residues. The CDR3 loop reads CASSFKGSGDQETQYF. The CDR3 coding sequence is TGTGCCAGCAGTTTTAAAGGTAGCGGGGACCAAGAGACCCAGTACTTC.

This clonotype was recorded a few times. This chain uses TRBV7-6 with TRBJ2-2; D is unclear. V lost 5 bases, J lost 1 base, and 8 bases lay in between. The CDR3 covers 14 residues. CDR1 and CDR2 (germline): SGHVS, FNYEAQ. The DNA of the CDR3 is TGTGCCAGCAGCATCGACTTGAACACCGGGGAGCTGTTTTTT. Encoded protein: CASSIDLNTGELFF.

This chain uses TRBV13 with TRBJ1-1; no definite D call. This CDR3 has 13 residues. V lost 5 bases and J lost 1, with 8 bases in between. Germline V lookup: CDR1 PRHDT, CDR2 FYEKMQ (reference sequence). CDR3 amino acids: CASSVGRNTEAFF. For the CDR3, the DNA is TGTGCCAGCAGCGTTGGACGGAACACTGAAGCTTTCTTT.

The chain joins TRBV29-1 to TRBJ2-1; 7 positions match TRBD2. CDR1 is SQVTM, CDR2 ANQGSEA, per germline. This CDR3 comprises 15 residues. Trimming took 2 bases from V and 1 from J; bases not matched to a gene: 5. CDR3: CSVEWAGASYNEQFF. Written as DNA, the CDR3 is TGCAGCGTTGAATGGGCGGGAGCATCCTACAATGAGCAGTTCTTC.

A few counts support this clonotype. The J gene is TRBJ1-2, the V gene TRBV7-6; D possibly corresponds to TRBD1 (5 bases). Germline CDR1 and CDR2: SGHVS and FNYEAQ. V was trimmed by 3 bases and J by 4 bases, leaving 9 bases between them. The CDR3 consists of 13 residues. The CDR3 DNA sequence: TGTGCCAGCAGCTTGCCAGGGAGCTATGGCTACACCTTC. It translates to CASSLPGSYGYTF.

The chain is built from TRBV15 and TRBJ1-5, with 9 bases aligning to TRBD1. Germline V lookup: CDR1 LNHNV, CDR2 YYDKDF (reference sequence). The CDR3 loop spans 15 amino acids. Germline trimming cut 3 bases from V and 4 bases from J; bases unmatched to any gene: 4. CDR3 in DNA: TGTGCCACCAGCAGTACCGGGACAGGGAATCAGCCCCAGCATTTT. Translated, it gives CATSSTGTGNQPQHF.

V is TRBV7-8 and J is TRBJ2-7; 7 nucleotides line up with TRBD1. CDR3 length equals 15 residues. Germline V gives CDR1 SGHVS, CDR2 FQNEAQ. The junction had 7 bases not matched to a gene; V was cut back by 3 bases and J by 2 bases. For the CDR3, the DNA is TGTGCCAGCAGCTTCGCTGACAGGGATACCTACGAGCAGTACTTC. Its translation is CASSFADRDTYEQYF.

V gene TRBV3-1 combines with J gene TRBJ1-1; D is unresolved. The CDR3 is made up of 13 amino acids. V was clipped by 0 bases and J by 6 bases, with 8 bases between them. Germline CDR1 and CDR2: LGHDT and YNNKEL (reference sequence). CDR3 coding DNA: TGTGCCAGCAGCCAAGAAAGTTCACCTGAAGCTTTCTTT. This codes for CASSQESSPEAFF.